The clone carrying this TCR beta chain has just one count. This record belongs to a study of blood T cell repertoires in COVID-19. Study details: The cDNA or gDNA used as material had been derived from T cells, B-cell-depleted T cells, or PBMCs.

Using immunoSEQ multiplex PCR, the repertoire was profiled, and TCRdb retains in-frame clones only, with some absent. The sample includes about 220,000 clones, 60% to 85% of them seen just once. Trimming removed 4 bases from V and 7 bases from J; junction bases left unmatched: 12. This CDR3 comprises 15 residues. Germline CDR1 and CDR2: SGHDT and YYEEEE. The chain links TRBV5-6 to TRBJ1-1, with 8 bases fitting TRBD1. This TCR was recovered from a woman between 65 and 79 years old with acute or convalescent COVID-19. The specimen sequenced was peripheral blood. This CDR3 reads CASSLRGTGLVEAFF. As DNA, the CDR3 is TGTGCCAGCAGCCTGCGGGGGACAGGTCTGGTTGAAGCTTTCTTT.